This T cell receptor beta chain was captured in a study of blood T cell repertoires in COVID-19. As for the study in general: PBMCs, B-cell-depleted T cells, or T cells were the source of the cDNA or gDNA that made up the material.

As originally analysed: From reference gene primer amplification, estimates of nucleated cell counts were derived. TCRdb's copy holds only in-frame clones and misses some; the assay was immunoSEQ multiplex PCR. D and trimming come from the DNA, and the V and J calls and clone size come from that table. The profile shows some 150,000 clones, roughly 78% of them singletons. The germline V gene has CDR1 SGHNT and CDR2 YENEEA. The CDR3 sequence is 15 residues long. V was trimmed by 5 bases and J by 1 base, leaving 12 bases between them. This clone was seen a handful of times. The receptor was isolated from a man older than 75 with acute or convalescent COVID-19. The rearrangement joins TRBV11-3 to TRBJ1-5; D is unresolved. The sequencing sample was made of peripheral blood. DNA of the CDR3: TGTGCCAGCAGCCCTACGGGAAGCAGCAATCAGCCCCAGCATTTT. It codes for CASSPTGSSNQPQHF. Based on the CDR3 plus reference TRBV11-3 and TRBJ1-5, the full variable domain is EAGVVQSPRYKIIEKKQPVAFWCNPISGHNTLYWYLQNLGQGPELLIRYENEEAVDDSQLPKDRFSAERLKGVDSTLKIQPAELGDSAVYLCASSPTGSSNQPQHFGDGTRLSIL.